Here is one T cell receptor beta chain with its context. The source of the sample is a study of blood T cell repertoires in COVID-19. Assay used: immunoSEQ multiplex PCR; TCRdb lists only in-frame clones, some missing. This table has 150,000 to 200,000 clones, around 80% appearing once. The germline V gene has CDR1 LNHDA and CDR2 SQIVND (reference sequence). V was pared by 8 bases and J by 5 bases, with 7 bases between. The CDR3 has 11 residues. The source material was peripheral blood. The chain has TRBV19 and TRBJ1-5, with D perhaps matching TRBD1 (5 bases). This TCR derives from an elderly woman with active or convalescent COVID-19. CDR3 DNA: TGTGCCAGTGGGGGGGATCAGCCCCAGCATTTT. It specifies CASGGDQPQHF.